One T cell receptor beta chain is described in this entry. Its antigen is undetermined. This record belongs to a study of tissue T cells after allogeneic stem cell transplantation. In the study overall: This research-autopsy study prospectively enrolled adult allogeneic hematopoietic cell transplant recipients with steroid-refractory graft-versus-host disease. Smaller viable blood or marrow samples skipped sorting for direct DNA extraction. Patients with graft-versus-host disease had grafts: four unmodified, three CD34-selected and T-cell-depleted. Regarding the study as a whole: Which tissue TCRs were alloreactive or antigen-specific was not determined. Some clones might be persisting host cells.

V lost 6 bases to trimming and J lost 3 bases, with 11 bases between them. This CDR3 has 13 amino acids. Germline CDR1 reads MDHEN; CDR2 reads SYDVKM. TCRdb's table, derived via immunoSEQ multiplex PCR, lists solely in-frame clones and lacks some. The sample lists roughly 42,000 clones; just under 95% were seen once. The rearrangement joins TRBV28 to TRBJ2-5; D tentatively reads TRBD1 or TRBD2 (5 bases each). This TCR derives from a woman between 35 and 70 years old who later had graft-versus-host disease after an allogeneic stem cell transplant. Source: blood, taken before transplantation. This CDR3 is CASRKRGKETQYF. The CDR3 nucleotides read TGTGCCAGCAGGAAGAGGGGAAAAGAGACCCAGTACTTC. Based on the CDR3 plus reference TRBV28 and TRBJ2-5, the full variable domain is DVKVTQSSRYLVKRTGEKVFLECVQDMDHENMFWYRQDPGLGLRLIYFSYDVKMKEKGDIPEGYSVSREKKERFSLILESASTNQTSMYLCASRKRGKETQYFGPGTRLLVL.